This TCR beta chain was observed in a study of T cells after yellow fever vaccination. Study outcomes and limitations: In FACS-sorted repertoires, abundant clonotypes from the bulk population could appear as contaminants. The CD4 compartment and the CD8 compartment contained a small share of clonotypes in common.

J was trimmed by 7 bases and V by 5 bases; bases with no gene match: 13. There are 18 residues in the CDR3. Germline V gene lookup returns CDR1 SGHVS and CDR2 FQNEAQ. TCR cDNA, made by 5'RACE template switching, carried an added universal primer site and UMIs. A single record per CDR3 protein comes from TCRdb applying MiXCR to the 5' RACE reads. Of tens of thousands of distinct CDR3 sequences listed, 7.7% are singletons. By frequency in the sample, this clonotype is medium-sized. Its target is unknown. The sequence derives from a man aged 30 to 39 who received the YFV17D yellow fever vaccine. Here the sequenced sample was CD8+ T cells sorted from PBMCs, taken on the day of the yellow fever booster vaccination. This rearrangement joins TRBV7-8 to TRBJ2-1; 14 positions agree with TRBD2. CDR3 nucleotides: TGTGCCAGCAGCCCTCATCCTCCGGGACTAGCGGGAGCAAATGAGCAGTTCTTC. It translates to CASSPHPPGLAGANEQFF.